This TCR beta chain was sequenced during a study of blood T cell repertoires in COVID-19. V lost 2 bases and J 3 bases, leaving 14 bases between the germline ends. Germline assignment: CDR1 MDHEN and CDR2 SYDVKM. The CDR3 totals 16 residues. Data came from immunoSEQ multiplex PCR; TCRdb stores just in-frame clones and leaves some out. The sample gives about 100,000 clones, approximately 78% of which show up once; about 9.3% is in the top ten. This chain joins TRBV28 and TRBJ1-3, with D possibly matching TRBD1 (5 bases). Sequencing was carried out using peripheral blood. The sequence was obtained from a man aged 55 to 69 with active or convalescent COVID-19. The DNA for the CDR3 is TGTGCCAGCAGTTTAGAAGCAAGGGGCTTTGGAAACACCATATATTTT. This codes for CASSLEARGFGNTIYF.